The rows below give T cell receptor beta chains drawn from one sample of a study of identical twins. In TCRdb, the 5' RACE reads were re-called with MiXCR into one record per CDR3 protein. The table includes roughly 700,000 distinct CDR3 sequences, 8.6% detected once. The sample also formed part of further work on yellow fever vaccine responses in identical twins.

The sample taken for sequencing was PBMCs. These receptors came from a woman younger than 35 in good health. CDR3s include the opening cysteine and the closing phenylalanine or tryptophan. Fields, in order: D gene, clone size, V gene, J gene, CDR3 DNA, CDR3 protein. D genes are given only for firm matches. Size tells how often a clone was seen (once, few, many) or the class of an expanded clone, and some rows leave it out.

>TRBD1|few|TRBV27|TRBJ2-7
TGTGCCAGCAGTTTATATCCAGGACAGGGTTACGAGCAGTACTTC
CASSLYPGQGYEQYF
>.|.|TRBV6-1|TRBJ2-5
TGTGCCAGCAGCCCTACATTTGGCGCCATCCAAGAGACCCAGTACTTC
CASSPTFGAIQETQYF
>.|.|TRBV24-1|TRBJ1-5
TGTGCCACCAGTGTTGGGGGCAATCAGCCCCAGCATTTT
CATSVGGNQPQHF
>TRBD2|.|TRBV5-1|TRBJ2-1
TGCGCCAGCAGCGCTCTTCCGGGACTAGCGGGAGACGAGCAGTTCTTC
CASSALPGLAGDEQFF
>TRBD2|many|TRBV5-1|TRBJ2-1
TGCGCCAGCGGGGAGGGGCTAAGCTCCTACAATGAGCAGTTCTTC
CASGEGLSSYNEQFF
>TRBD1|few|TRBV18|TRBJ2-6
TGTGCCAGCTCGCCGGACAGGATCTCTGGGGCCAACGTCCTGACTTTC
CASSPDRISGANVLTF
>.|.|TRBV28|TRBJ2-2
TGTGCCACCGTGGACTATCCGAACACCGGGGAGCTGTTTTTT
CATVDYPNTGELFF
>.|many|TRBV7-9|TRBJ2-5
TGTGCCAGCAGCTCCCCCCTGAGGGCCTTAGAAGAGACCCAGTACTTC
CASSSPLRALEETQYF
>.|.|TRBV3-1|TRBJ2-7
TGTGCCAGCAGCCAAGATGAGGTCGAGCAGTACTTC
CASSQDEVEQYF
>TRBD1|few|TRBV7-2|TRBJ2-5
TGTGCCAGCAGCCGCTCGACAGGGGCAGAGACCCAGTACTTC
CASSRSTGAETQYF
>TRBD2|few|TRBV11-2|TRBJ2-5
TGTGCCAGCAGCCCGGGAGGGGTTGGAGAGACCCAGTACTTC
CASSPGGVGETQYF
>TRBD1|many|TRBV4-1|TRBJ1-1
TGCGCCAGCAGCCAGGGACAGGGGACCTTAAACACTGAAGCTTTCTTT
CASSQGQGTLNTEAFF
>.|few|TRBV15|TRBJ2-2
TGTGCCACCAGCAGAGACCTCCCGATGCGGTCCTCCCGTGGGGAGCTGTTTTTT
CATSRDLPMRSSRGELFF
>.|many|TRBV7-2|TRBJ2-1
TGTGCCAGCAGCTTAGTTGTGACCTACAATGAGCAGTTCTTC
CASSLVVTYNEQFF
>TRBD2|.|TRBV20-1|TRBJ2-3
TGCTGTGCTAGAGATGGTGGTACTAGCGGGTTTATGGATACGCAGTATTTT
CCARDGGTSGFMDTQYF
>.|few|TRBV29-1|TRBJ2-7
TGCAGCGCCCTGGGGGCTCAGCAGTACTTC
CSALGAQQYF
>TRBD1|many|TRBV9|TRBJ2-7
TGTGCCAGCAGCGTAGCTACAGGGGGCTACGAGCAGTACTTC
CASSVATGGYEQYF
>.|many|TRBV5-1|TRBJ2-2
TGCGCCAGCAGCTCTGGCGGCAGGACGAACACCGGGGAGCTGTTTTTT
CASSSGGRTNTGELFF
>TRBD2|.|TRBV5-1|TRBJ2-2
TGCGCCAGCAGCACCGGACTAGCGGGAGACACCGGGGAGCTGTTTTTT
CASSTGLAGDTGELFF
>.|many|TRBV7-9|TRBJ2-7
TGTGCCAGCAGCTTAGGGGGTGGGCCTGAATACGAGCAGTACTTC
CASSLGGGPEYEQYF
>TRBD1|few|TRBV7-9|TRBJ2-7
TGTGCCAGCAGCTTCTATGACAGGGGCCGGGAGCAGTACTTC
CASSFYDRGREQYF
>.|few|TRBV3-1|TRBJ1-1
TGTGCCAGCAACCGGGGGGGTGGGGGTGAAGCTTTCTTT
CASNRGGGGEAFF
>.|.|TRBV7-6|TRBJ2-3
TGTGCCAGCAGCTTAGGTACAGCCCGCACAGATACGCAGTATTTT
CASSLGTARTDTQYF
>TRBD2|.|TRBV5-1|TRBJ2-5
TGCGCCAGCGGAACGGGGGGGGTGGAGTACCAAGAGACCCAGTACTTC
CASGTGGVEYQETQYF
>.|.|TRBV5-1|TRBJ2-5
TGCGCCAGCACCGACGGGGGAGAGACCCAGTACTTC
CASTDGGETQYF
>.|few|TRBV4-1|TRBJ2-3
TGCGCCAGCAGCCTTTCCCCCGGACTCGACACAGATACGCAGTATTTT
CASSLSPGLDTDTQYF
>TRBD2|.|TRBV3-1|TRBJ2-1
TGTGCCTTCAGCCGACTAGCGGGACTGTTCGGGACCCCTAATGAGCAGTTCTTC
CAFSRLAGLFGTPNEQFF
>.|.|TRBV11-2|TRBJ2-6
TGTGCCAGCAGCTTAGATGCCGGCGGGACGATCTCTGGGGCCAACGTCCTGACTTTC
CASSLDAGGTISGANVLTF
>.|.|TRBV4-2|TRBJ2-5
TGTGCCAGCAGCCAAGATGGACCTCGGGAAGAGACCCAGTACTTC
CASSQDGPREETQYF
>.|many|TRBV12-3/TRBV12-4|TRBJ2-7
TGTGCCAGCAGTTTGGTGGGGTCGGGGGACTACGAGCAGTACTTC
CASSLVGSGDYEQYF
>TRBD2|.|TRBV5-1|TRBJ2-3
TGCGCCAGCAGCTGGGGGGAGGGCCGAACAGATACGCAGTATTTT
CASSWGEGRTDTQYF
>TRBD1|many|TRBV5-1|TRBJ2-7
TGCGCCAGCAGCAGTGGACAGGGGGCGGTAAACTACGAGCAGTACTTC
CASSSGQGAVNYEQYF
>.|.|TRBV29-1|TRBJ2-6
TGCAGCGCCGTGGGTCCTGGGGCCAACGTCCTGACTTTC
CSAVGPGANVLTF
>.|.|TRBV28|TRBJ1-2
TGTGCCAGCACCCTAACCAAACTAGCGGACTATGGCTACACCTTC
CASTLTKLADYGYTF
>TRBD2|few|TRBV20-1|TRBJ2-4
TGCAGTGCCGACGGACTAGCGGGAGTGGAAAACATTCAGTACTTC
CSADGLAGVENIQYF
>.|.|TRBV29-1|TRBJ2-7
TGCAGCGTTGAAGACGCCTACAGGGCCGAGCAGTACTTC
CSVEDAYRAEQYF
>.|.|TRBV7-8|TRBJ2-2
TGTGCCAGCAGCTTCAAAACGAACACCGGGGAGCTGTTTTTT
CASSFKTNTGELFF